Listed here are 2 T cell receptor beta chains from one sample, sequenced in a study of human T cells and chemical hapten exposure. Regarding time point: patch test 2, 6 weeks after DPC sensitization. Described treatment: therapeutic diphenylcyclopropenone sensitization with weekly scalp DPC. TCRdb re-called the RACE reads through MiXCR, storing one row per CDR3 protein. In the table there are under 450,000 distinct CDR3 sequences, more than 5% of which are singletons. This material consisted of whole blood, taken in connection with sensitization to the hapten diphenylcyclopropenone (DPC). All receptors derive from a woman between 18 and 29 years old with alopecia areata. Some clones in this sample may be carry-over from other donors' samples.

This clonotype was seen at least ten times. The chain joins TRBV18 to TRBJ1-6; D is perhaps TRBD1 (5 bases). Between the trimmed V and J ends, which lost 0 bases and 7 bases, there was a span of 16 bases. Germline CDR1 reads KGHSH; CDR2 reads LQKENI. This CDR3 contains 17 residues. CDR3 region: CASSPPIAGTLNSPLHF. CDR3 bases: TGTGCCAGCTCACCACCTATAGCGGGGACGCTAAATTCACCCCTCCACTTT.

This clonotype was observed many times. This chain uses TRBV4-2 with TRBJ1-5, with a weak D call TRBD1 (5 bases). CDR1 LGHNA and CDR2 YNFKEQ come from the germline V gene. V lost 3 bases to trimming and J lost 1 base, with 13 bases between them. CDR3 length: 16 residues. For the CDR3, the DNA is TGTGCCAGCAGCCAGGGGCCTCCTGGGAGCAATCAGCCCCAGCATTTT. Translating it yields CASSQGPPGSNQPQHF.